Below, 24 T cell receptor beta chains from the same sample are listed, as sequenced in a study of shared T cell receptors in the human thymus. Method: immunoSEQ multiplex PCR; TCRdb's copy keeps in-frame clones and lacks some. The table lists more than 550,000 clones, approximately 89% of them singletons. This same sample was also taken into another study, of human thymus T cells.

Sequencing used thymocytes. These receptors all come from a boy under two years old with a congenital heart defect.

The chain has TRBV12-5 and TRBJ1-2; 7 bases are a match to TRBD1. CDR3 length: 17 residues. V was pared by 1 base and J by 4 bases, with 12 bases of the junction left unmatched. Germline V gene data show CDR1 as LGHNT and CDR2 as FRNRAP. CDR3 amino acids: CASGLARSQGDRYGYTF. The CDR3 bases are TGTGCTAGTGGTTTGGCTCGATCGCAGGGGGACCGCTATGGCTACACCTTC.

The rearrangement links TRBV5-5 to TRBJ1-1; 8 bases line up with TRBD1. This CDR3 comprises 15 residues. Germline lookup yields CDR1 SGHKS and CDR2 YYEKEE (reference sequence). V lost 2 bases, J lost 3 bases, and 6 bases stayed unmatched. CDR3 residues: CASSFGLTGDTEAFF. For the CDR3, the DNA is TGTGCCAGCAGCTTTGGATTGACAGGGGACACTGAAGCTTTCTTT.

The rearrangement joins TRBV30 to TRBJ2-2; 8 positions match TRBD2. CDR1 and CDR2 from the germline V gene are GTSNPN and SVGIG (reference sequence). V lost 0 bases and J lost 6; bases outside the gene matches: 3. This CDR3 is built from 14 residues. The CDR3 DNA follows: TGTGCCTGGAGTGTAGAGCGGGAGTCCGGGGAGCTGTTTTTT. This codes for CAWSVERESGELFF.

The gene calls are TRBV7-3 and TRBJ2-7; D perhaps matches TRBD1 (6 bases). Germline V gene lookup returns CDR1 SGHTA and CDR2 FQGTGA. The V and J ends lost 5 bases and 2 bases respectively, with 13 bases between them. This CDR3 has 14 residues. Written as DNA, the CDR3 is TGTGCCAGCAGCCAAGCCAGGGGTACCTACGAGCAGTACTTC. This gives the protein CASSQARGTYEQYF. The full variable domain, its missing parts supplied by reference TRBV7-3 and TRBJ2-7, is GAGVSQTPSNKVTEKGKYVELRCDPISGHTALYWYRQSLGQGPEFLIYFQGTGAADDSGLPNDRFFAVRPEGSVSTLKIQRTERGDSAVYLCASSQARGTYEQYFGPGTRLTVT.

This chain uses TRBV10-2 with TRBJ2-1; 14 nucleotides agree with TRBD2. The CDR3 is 18 amino acids. Germline V gene sequence: CDR1 WSHSY, CDR2 SAAADI. The V segment lost 2 bases and the J segment 7 bases; nucleotides outside the gene matches: 10. The CDR3 bases are TGCGCCAGCAGTGAGGAGGGACTAGCGGGGGTGGGCGGGAATGAGCAGTTCTTC. This sequence encodes CASSEEGLAGVGGNEQFF.

The rearrangement uses TRBV4-2 and TRBJ2-1; 12 bases agree with TRBD2. The CDR3 totals 18 residues. V was pared by 0 bases and J by 7 bases, with 10 bases of the junction left unmatched. CDR1 and CDR2 (germline): LGHNA, YNFKEQ. CDR3 region: CASSQDPSGGAGGNEQFF. The CDR3 region has the DNA TGTGCCAGCAGCCAAGATCCTAGCGGGGGGGCGGGGGGAAATGAGCAGTTCTTC.

The rearrangement joins TRBV4-2 to TRBJ2-7, with D possibly being TRBD2 (6 bases). The ends were cut back, 0 bases at V and 0 bases at J, with 15 bases in the middle. Germline V CDR1 and CDR2: LGHNA, YNFKEQ. The CDR3 has 17 amino acids. The CDR3 DNA follows: TGTGCCAGCAGCCAAGATCTGCTAGCGTCGAGCTCCTACGAGCAGTACTTC. Residues: CASSQDLLASSSYEQYF.

The chain has TRBV30 and TRBJ2-2; D unclear. Germline V lookup: CDR1 GTSNPN, CDR2 SVGIG (reference sequence). V was cut by 2 bases and J by 5 bases, with 9 bases left in between. The CDR3 totals 13 residues. For the CDR3, the DNA is TGTGCCTGGAGTAGCTTGCGGACCGGGGAGCTGTTTTTT. Translation: CAWSSLRTGELFF.

The chain couples TRBV13 to TRBJ2-1; 14 bases map to TRBD2. From germline, CDR1 is PRHDT and CDR2 FYEKMQ (reference sequence). The CDR3 covers 19 residues. The ends lost 1 base at V and 7 bases at J; junction bases unmatched: 12. CDR3 in DNA: TGTGCCAGCAGCTTAGCGACGGGACTAGCGGGGGTATCAGGAAATGAGCAGTTCTTC. It encodes CASSLATGLAGVSGNEQFF.

The V and J genes are TRBV19 and TRBJ2-1; 8 positions match TRBD2. The CDR3 totals 14 residues. With 3 bases clipped from V and 3 bases from J, the junction kept 1 base outside the gene matches. Per the germline V gene, CDR1 is LNHDA and CDR2 is SQIVND (reference sequence). CDR3 bases: TGTGCCAGTAGTATCGGGGGGGACTACAATGAGCAGTTCTTC. It specifies CASSIGGDYNEQFF.

This clone was seen more than once but under ten times. The V call is TRBV5-6, the J call TRBJ1-5; D not resolved. With 5 bases removed from V and 6 bases from J, the gap between germline ends came to 15 bases. Germline V gene sequence: CDR1 SGHDT, CDR2 YYEEEE. The CDR3 has 14 residues. The CDR3 loop is CASSTRVPSQPQHF. CDR3 nucleotide sequence: TGTGCCAGCAGTACGAGGGTGCCAAGTCAGCCCCAGCATTTT.

The chain is built from TRBV27 and TRBJ1-6; possibly TRBD1 for D (6 bases). The V end lost 2 bases, the J end lost 9 bases, and 17 bases lay between the germline ends. The CDR3 length is 16 residues. Germline V lookup: CDR1 MNHEY, CDR2 SMNVEV (reference sequence). The chain's CDR3 is CASSLVGEGGGSPLHF. The CDR3 nucleotides read TGTGCCAGCAGTTTAGTAGGGGAGGGGGGGGGTTCACCCCTCCACTTT.

This clone is a singleton in its sample. The chain uses TRBV19 and TRBJ1-5; the D gene is possibly TRBD1 (5 bases). V lost 4 bases and J lost 0, with 16 bases in between. Germline CDR1 LNHDA, CDR2 SQIVND (reference sequence). The CDR3 has 17 residues. The CDR3 protein is CASSTRWGADSNQPQHF. CDR3 nucleotide sequence: TGTGCCAGTAGTACCAGGTGGGGCGCCGATAGCAATCAGCCCCAGCATTTT.

This chain joins TRBV19 and TRBJ2-3; TRBD2 matches at 15 bases. Germline lookup yields CDR1 LNHDA and CDR2 SQIVND (reference sequence). The V gene end was trimmed by 5 bases and the J gene end by 1 base; junction bases not matched to a gene: 10. The length of the CDR3 is 19 residues. The CDR3 reads CASSSWTSGRAGGTDTQYF. In DNA, the CDR3 is TGTGCCAGTAGTTCCTGGACTAGCGGGAGGGCCGGGGGCACAGATACGCAGTATTTT.

The chain joins TRBV7-2 to TRBJ1-1; 7 bases agree with TRBD1. The CDR3 is 15 residues long. The V segment lost 5 bases and the J segment 0 bases; nucleotides outside the gene matches: 6. The germline V gene has CDR1 SGHTA and CDR2 FQGNSA. CDR3 nucleotides: TGTGCCAGCAGCGCACCAGGGGGAATGAACACTGAAGCTTTCTTT. This translates into CASSAPGGMNTEAFF.

The rearrangement links TRBV12-5 to TRBJ1-2; TRBD1 matches 8 bases. The CDR3 extends over 16 amino acids. V shed 1 base and J 5 bases; nucleotides not matched to a gene: 9. CDR1 is LGHNT and CDR2 is FRNRAP in the germline V gene. The CDR3 DNA reads as TGTGCTAGTGGTTTGGACGGACCGACAGGGGAATATGGCTACACCTTC. This gives the protein CASGLDGPTGEYGYTF.

This clone appeared a single time. This rearrangement joins TRBV9 to TRBJ2-2; 10 nucleotides line up with TRBD2. The V gene's germline CDR1 is SGDLS and CDR2 YYNGEE. V was clipped by 4 bases and J by 4 bases; unmatched bases: 7. The CDR3 loop spans 16 amino acids. CDR3: CASSPPGTSATGELFF. CDR3 sequence (DNA): TGTGCCAGCAGCCCCCCCGGGACTAGCGCCACCGGGGAGCTGTTTTTT.

This chain joins TRBV18 and TRBJ1-4, with TRBD1 matching over 7 bases. J gave up 8 bases and V 0 bases, and 6 bases lay outside the gene matches. This CDR3 comprises 15 residues. CDR1 is KGHSH and CDR2 is LQKENI in the germline V gene. The CDR3 bases are TGTGCCAGCTCACCACCTCCGACAGGGTTCGAAAAACTGTTTTTT. Amino acids: CASSPPPTGFEKLFF. Together with reference TRBV18 and TRBJ1-4, the CDR3 gives the full variable domain: NAGVMQNPRHLVRRRGQEARLRCSPMKGHSHVYWYRQLPEEGLKFMVYLQKENIIDESGMPKERFSAEFPKEGPSILRIQQVVRGDSAAYFCASSPPPTGFEKLFFGSGTQLSVL.

This clone was recorded only once. This rearrangement joins TRBV18 to TRBJ2-7; the D gene is possibly TRBD2 (5 bases). V gave up 2 bases and J gave up 4 bases, with 27 bases separating them. Germline CDR1 is KGHSH and CDR2 is LQKENI. The CDR3 covers 19 residues. The CDR3 sequence: CASSPGLESPFYAVYEQYF. As DNA, the CDR3 is TGTGCCAGCTCACCAGGACTTGAATCTCCCTTTTATGCTGTGTACGAGCAGTACTTC.

The V call is TRBV7-2, the J call TRBJ2-2, with a possible D match to TRBD2 (6 bases). The CDR3 totals 15 residues. Germline V gene lookup returns CDR1 SGHTA and CDR2 FQGNSA. The V and J ends lost 4 bases and 3 bases respectively, with 12 bases between them. CDR3 nucleotide sequence: TGTGCCAGCAGCTCCTGGACTACCGACACCGGGGAGCTGTTTTTT. Translated: CASSSWTTDTGELFF. The full variable domain, its missing parts supplied by reference TRBV7-2 and TRBJ2-2, is GAGVSQSPSNKVTEKGKDVELRCDPISGHTALYWYRQSLGQGLEFLIYFQGNSAPDKSGLPSDRFSAERTGGSVSTLTIQRTQQEDSAVYLCASSSWTTDTGELFFGEGSRLTVL.

The V and J genes are TRBV7-6 and TRBJ1-4; 7 bases match TRBD1. Per germline, CDR1 SGHVS and CDR2 FNYEAQ. J gave up 7 bases and V 4 bases, and 12 bases lay outside the gene matches. The CDR3 length is 16 residues. CDR3 in DNA: TGTGCCAGCAGCTCAAGCGACAGGGCTCCGCCTGAAAAACTGTTTTTT. It encodes CASSSSDRAPPEKLFF.

The chain is built from TRBV27 and TRBJ2-3; possibly TRBD1 for D (5 bases). This CDR3 comprises 15 residues. The germline V and J ends were trimmed by 8 bases and 0 bases, with 15 bases remaining between them. CDR1 is MNHEY, CDR2 SMNVEV, per germline (reference sequence). The CDR3 loop reads CASAETVTSTDTQYF. DNA of the CDR3: TGTGCCAGCGCCGAGACAGTAACTAGCACAGATACGCAGTATTTT.

The chain recombines TRBV9 with TRBJ2-6; TRBD1 matches at 8 bases. CDR1 is SGDLS, CDR2 YYNGEE, per germline. V shed 0 bases and J 0 bases; nucleotides not matched to a gene: 5. The CDR3 is 18 residues long. The CDR3 sequence: CASSVGQGATSGANVLTF. In DNA form, the CDR3 reads TGTGCCAGCAGCGTAGGGCAGGGGGCGACCTCTGGGGCCAACGTCCTGACTTTC.

This chain uses TRBV14 with TRBJ1-3; maybe TRBD1 (5 bases). Germline loops: CDR1 SGHDN, CDR2 FVKESK. The V gene lost 3 bases and the J gene lost 0 bases, with 12 bases spanning the gap. This CDR3 has 16 residues. The CDR3 sequence is CASSHPTVSSGNTIYF. The CDR3 bases are TGTGCCAGCAGCCACCCGACAGTTAGCTCTGGAAACACCATATATTTT. Filled out from reference TRBV14 and TRBJ1-3, the complete variable domain reads EAGVTQFPSHSVIEKGQTVTLRCDPISGHDNLYWYRRVMGKEIKFLLHFVKESKQDESGMPNNRFLAERTGGTYSTLKVQPAELEDSGVYFCASSHPTVSSGNTIYFGEGSWLTVV.